This T cell receptor (beta chain) was documented in a study of T cell changes during pregnancy in multiple sclerosis. TCRdb's table, derived via immunoSEQ multiplex PCR, lists solely in-frame clones and lacks some. The data hold 30,000 to 45,000 clones, with about 90% observed a single time. This CDR3 has 13 residues. Germline-derived CDR1 and CDR2 are SEHNR and FQNEAQ (reference sequence). V trimming: 5 bases; J trimming: 7 bases; junction bases outside the gene matches: 5. Material: CD4+ T cells from peripheral blood mononuclear cells, obtained before pregnancy. The sequence was collected from a female donor with multiple sclerosis, enrolled in a pregnancy study. This chain uses TRBV7-9 with TRBJ1-2, with 9 nucleotides matching TRBD1. The CDR3 nucleotides read TGTGCCAGCAGCGTCGGGGACAGGGCTGGCTACACCTTC. Its protein product is CASSVGDRAGYTF.